These 9 T cell receptor beta chains were all obtained from the same sample, sequenced in a study of human T cells and chemical hapten exposure. One entry per CDR3 protein results from TCRdb running MiXCR on the RACE reads. The top ten clones hold approximately 3.7% of a sample with about 84,000 distinct CDR3 sequences, 10% to 11% of them seen once. Time point meaning: patch test 3, about 24 weeks after DPC sensitization. Specified treatment: therapeutic diphenylcyclopropenone sensitization with weekly scalp DPC. This material consisted of whole blood, taken in connection with sensitization to the hapten diphenylcyclopropenone (DPC). The receptors here all came from a woman between 45 and 65 years old with alopecia areata. Some clones in this sample may be carry-over from other donors' samples.

The V call is TRBV30, the J call TRBJ1-2, with 7 nucleotides matching TRBD1. The CDR3 consists of 16 residues. Looked up from germline, CDR1 is GTSNPN and CDR2 is SVGIG (reference sequence). V was pared by 2 bases and J by 2 bases, with 11 bases of the junction left unmatched. The CDR3 bases are TGTGCCTGGAGTAACACGGAGCGACAGGGAAACTATGGCTACACCTTC. Translation gives CAWSNTERQGNYGYTF.

Note on this clonotype: Just one base apart from a much larger clone, this may be a read error. The V call is TRBV7-3, the J call TRBJ2-1, with TRBD2 matching over 9 bases. Germline CDR1 SGHTA, CDR2 FQGTGA. The CDR3 has 15 residues. The CDR3 DNA sequence: TGTGCCTGCAGCTTTCAAGCGGGAGGATTGGGTGAGCAGTTCTTC. Its protein is CACSFQAGGLGEQFF.

This clonotype was seen a few times. One junction end does not reproduce the germline sequence, and a read error may be involved. The V and J genes are TRBV28 and TRBJ2-5, with 10 positions matching TRBD2. The CDR3 is made up of 12 amino acids. Germline CDR1 and CDR2: MDHEN and SYDVKM. The CDR3 loop is CASSSSLAGVAF. CDR3 sequence (DNA): TGTGCCAGCAGTTCCTCCCTAGCGGGGGTGGCCTTC.

In this sample, this clonotype turned up many times. This chain uses TRBV20-1 with TRBJ1-3; D unresolved. Trimming took off 5 bases at V and 0 bases at J, with 11 bases between the two ends. From germline, CDR1 is DFQATT and CDR2 SNEGSKA (reference sequence). The CDR3 extends over 14 amino acids. The CDR3 DNA sequence: TGCAGTGCTTCGGACCTCCACTCTGGAAACACCATATATTTT. This sequence encodes CSASDLHSGNTIYF.

There are a few counts of this clonotype. The rearrangement joins TRBV18 to TRBJ2-7; D possibly corresponds to TRBD2 (6 bases). Germline V lookup: CDR1 KGHSH, CDR2 LQKENI. The CDR3 contains 15 residues. The germline V and J ends were trimmed by 0 bases and 6 bases, with 15 bases remaining between them. The CDR3 DNA sequence: TGTGCCAGCTCACCACCGATAGGAGGGGCCGGCGAGCAGTACTTC. Protein sequence: CASSPPIGGAGEQYF.

In this sample, this clonotype turned up many times. The rearrangement joins TRBV6-2 or TRBV6-3 to TRBJ2-5; perhaps TRBD1 as D (6 bases). The germline gives CDR1 MNHEY, CDR2 SVGEGT. Trimming removed 2 bases at V and 1 base at J, with 11 bases between. The CDR3 covers 15 residues. In DNA form, the CDR3 reads TGTGCCAGCAGTTACGTCCTGGGGGCCCAAGAGACCCAGTACTTC. The encoded protein is CASSYVLGAQETQYF.

The V and J genes are TRBV7-8 and TRBJ2-2, with TRBD1 identical over 8 bases. The length of the CDR3 is 18 residues. Unmatched junction bases numbered 14, after V lost 5 bases and J lost 3 bases. Germline V gives CDR1 SGHVS, CDR2 FQNEAQ. CDR3 region: CASSKDSGGPRDTGELFF. The CDR3 bases are TGTGCCAGCAGCAAAGATTCAGGGGGCCCAAGAGACACCGGGGAGCTGTTTTTT.

CDR3 in DNA: TGTGCCAGCAGCCCGGGACAGGCAGGATACAATGAGCAGTTCTTC. Amino acid sequence: CASSPGQAGYNEQFF. The chain has TRBV6-2 or TRBV6-3 and TRBJ2-1; 8 bases match TRBD1. V shed 6 bases, J shed 4 bases, and the junction held 8 bases outside the gene matches. CDR3 length equals 15 residues. Germline V lookup: CDR1 MNHEY, CDR2 SVGEGT.

This clonotype has ten or more counts. J is TRBJ1-2 and V is TRBV18; a possible D gene is TRBD1 (5 bases). Germline assignment: CDR1 KGHSH and CDR2 LQKENI. Trimming removed 6 bases from V and 0 bases from J, with 14 bases in between. CDR3 length equals 15 residues. The CDR3: CASSRPGAANYGYTF. CDR3 nucleotides: TGTGCCAGCTCCCGCCCCGGGGCAGCTAACTATGGCTACACCTTC.